This T cell receptor (beta chain) is drawn from a study of T cell changes during pregnancy in multiple sclerosis. Profiled with immunoSEQ multiplex PCR; TCRdb holds only in-frame clones, not every one. The sample contains 58,000 or so clones, 75% to 90% of which appear only once. The sequences come from CD4+ T cells from peripheral blood mononuclear cells, collected in the third trimester of pregnancy. This TCR was sampled from a female donor with multiple sclerosis, enrolled in a pregnancy study.

Written as DNA, the CDR3 is TGTGCCAGCAGCCCGGGACTAGTGGGGGGAGACGAGCAGTACTTC. This gives the protein CASSPGLVGGDEQYF. The V and J genes are TRBV7-8 and TRBJ2-7; 8 bases line up with TRBD2. Germline CDR1 reads SGHVS; CDR2 reads FQNEAQ. Losses at the gene ends were 5 bases for V and 5 bases for J; bases not matched to a gene: 11. This CDR3 region has 15 residues.